This T cell receptor beta chain was captured in a study of T cells after yellow fever vaccination. Study-wide points: Booster sampling recovered most clones from primary vaccination (under 97% CD4, around 90% CD8).

Turning to this clonotype: Antigen: not known.

Germline CDR1 LGHNA, CDR2 YNFKEQ. Trimming removed 1 base at V and 8 bases at J, with 18 bases between. The CDR3 runs to 17 residues. Template-switching 5'RACE yielded the TCR cDNA; a universal primer site and UMIs were added in the process. TCRdb called the 5' RACE reads again in MiXCR, with one record for every CDR3 protein. This sample has about 330,000 distinct CDR3 sequences, with 8.1% found just once. The V and J genes are TRBV4-2 and TRBJ2-6, with D possibly TRBD1 on 5 matching bases. The sequences come from PBMCs, collected 35 to 50 days after the first yellow fever vaccination. This TCR came from a man between 18 and 29 years old who received the YFV17D yellow fever vaccine. The CDR3 loop reads CASSQVSGAGLTNVLTF. The CDR3 DNA reads as TGTGCCAGCAGCCAAGTGAGTGGGGCAGGATTAACCAACGTCCTGACTTTC.